Listed below are T cell receptor beta chains from one sample, sequenced in a study of OX40 agonist ivuxolimab in advanced cancers. Assay: immunoSEQ multiplex PCR; the TCRdb copy retains only in-frame clones and omits some. The data contain roughly 48,000 clones, more than 75% of them singletons. The sample was CD4+ or CD8+ T cells sorted from blood, taken in a trial of the OX40 agonist ivuxolimab. The receptors stem from an adult with an advanced solid tumor such as melanoma, head and neck, liver or kidney cancer. Both conserved end residues are part of each CDR3. The D gene is left open where the match is weak. Rows give clone size only sometimes, using once, few, many, or a class for an expanded clone.

abundance: .
d_gene: .
v_gene: TRBV6-1
j_gene: TRBJ1-1
CDR3nt: TGTGCCATCAGGGGTGTGGGGGGCGCGAGTACTGAAGCTTTCTTT
CDR3aa: CAIRGVGGASTEAFF

abundance: .
d_gene: .
v_gene: TRBV2
j_gene: TRBJ2-1
CDR3nt: TGTGCCAGCAGTGGGCTAGCGAGCATGTACAATGAGCAGTTCTTC
CDR3aa: CASSGLASMYNEQFF

abundance: .
d_gene: .
v_gene: TRBV9
j_gene: TRBJ1-3
CDR3nt: TGTGCCAGCAGCGTAGGTGGAGGTCTTACTGGAAACACCATATATTTT
CDR3aa: CASSVGGGLTGNTIYF

abundance: .
d_gene: TRBD1
v_gene: TRBV29-1
j_gene: TRBJ1-1
CDR3nt: TGCAGCGTCAATATAGGACAGGGTGGGAAAGCTTTCTTT
CDR3aa: CSVNIGQGGKAFF

abundance: .
d_gene: .
v_gene: TRBV2
j_gene: TRBJ2-7
CDR3nt: TGTGCCAGCAGTTCAGGTCGTGGCGAGCAGTACTTC
CDR3aa: CASSSGRGEQYF

abundance: .
d_gene: .
v_gene: TRBV7-9
j_gene: TRBJ2-1
CDR3nt: TGTGCCAGCAGCTTAGATGCGAGCGGCGCGGGTGAGCAGTTCTTC
CDR3aa: CASSLDASGAGEQFF

abundance: .
d_gene: TRBD2
v_gene: TRBV7-8
j_gene: TRBJ2-5
CDR3nt: TGTGCCAGCAGCTTAGCGGGGAGGGAAGAAGAGACCCAGTACTTC
CDR3aa: CASSLAGREEETQYF

abundance: .
d_gene: TRBD1
v_gene: TRBV14
j_gene: TRBJ1-5
CDR3nt: TGTGCCAGCAGCCCGACAGGGGCTGGGGAGCCCCAGCATTTT
CDR3aa: CASSPTGAGEPQHF

abundance: .
d_gene: .
v_gene: TRBV6-4
j_gene: TRBJ1-3
CDR3nt: TGTGCCAGCAGTGAGTGGACTAGGGCAGCCTCTGGAAACACCATATATTTT
CDR3aa: CASSEWTRAASGNTIYF

abundance: .
d_gene: TRBD1
v_gene: TRBV7-2
j_gene: TRBJ2-5
CDR3nt: TGTGCCAGCAGCTTAGGGGGACAGGGGGGAGAGACCCAGTACTTC
CDR3aa: CASSLGGQGGETQYF

abundance: few
d_gene: TRBD1
v_gene: TRBV9
j_gene: TRBJ1-1
CDR3nt: TGTGCCAGCAGCGTAGAGGGACAGGGGAACACTGAAGCTTTCTTT
CDR3aa: CASSVEGQGNTEAFF

abundance: .
d_gene: TRBD1
v_gene: TRBV5-1
j_gene: TRBJ2-7
CDR3nt: TGCGCCAGCAGCTTGGTAGGGACAGGATCCTACGAGCAGTACTTC
CDR3aa: CASSLVGTGSYEQYF

abundance: .
d_gene: TRBD2
v_gene: TRBV5-4
j_gene: TRBJ2-1
CDR3nt: TGTGCCAGCAGCCGGGGGACTAGCGGGCAAAACAATGAGCAGTTCTTC
CDR3aa: CASSRGTSGQNNEQFF

abundance: medium-sized
d_gene: .
v_gene: TRBV2
j_gene: TRBJ2-5
CDR3nt: TGTGCCAGCAGTGAAGGGGGGGCCAGGGAGACCCAGTACTTC
CDR3aa: CASSEGGARETQYF

abundance: few
d_gene: TRBD2
v_gene: TRBV11-2
j_gene: TRBJ2-7
CDR3nt: TGTGCCAGCGGGGCAGCCCTAGCGGGAGCCTACGAGCAGTACTTC
CDR3aa: CASGAALAGAYEQYF

abundance: .
d_gene: TRBD2
v_gene: TRBV2
j_gene: TRBJ2-5
CDR3nt: TGTGCCAGCAAAAGCCTAGCGGGTCTCCAAGAGACCCAGTACTTC
CDR3aa: CASKSLAGLQETQYF

abundance: .
d_gene: .
v_gene: TRBV5-5
j_gene: TRBJ2-1
CDR3nt: TGTGCCAGCAGCTTTACTAGCACGGAACTGAATGAGCAGTTCTTC
CDR3aa: CASSFTSTELNEQFF

abundance: few
d_gene: TRBD1
v_gene: TRBV6-1
j_gene: TRBJ1-2
CDR3nt: TGTGCCAGCAGTGAGAGACAGGGGTTTAGTGGCTACACCTTC
CDR3aa: CASSERQGFSGYTF

abundance: .
d_gene: TRBD2
v_gene: TRBV6-5
j_gene: TRBJ2-2
CDR3nt: TGTGCCAGCAGGCTAGCGGGAGTCCCCGGGGAGCTGTTTTTT
CDR3aa: CASRLAGVPGELFF

abundance: .
d_gene: TRBD1
v_gene: TRBV18
j_gene: TRBJ2-2
CDR3nt: TGTGCCAGCTCACCACCGGAAGGGACAGGGGGCGCCGGGGAGCTGTTTTTT
CDR3aa: CASSPPEGTGGAGELFF

abundance: .
d_gene: TRBD2
v_gene: TRBV4-1
j_gene: TRBJ2-5
CDR3nt: TGCGCCAGCAGAGGGAAACTAGCGCAAGAGACCCAGTACTTC
CDR3aa: CASRGKLAQETQYF

abundance: .
d_gene: .
v_gene: TRBV18
j_gene: TRBJ1-1
CDR3nt: TGTGCCAGCTCACCACGACAACAGGGTCGGATGAACACTGAAGCTTTCTTT
CDR3aa: CASSPRQQGRMNTEAFF

abundance: .
d_gene: .
v_gene: TRBV4-1
j_gene: TRBJ2-1
CDR3nt: TGCGCCAGCAGCGAGCAAGTGGGATACAATGAGCAGTTCTTC
CDR3aa: CASSEQVGYNEQFF

abundance: .
d_gene: TRBD1
v_gene: TRBV19
j_gene: TRBJ1-2
CDR3nt: TGTGCCAGTAGTTTCCAGGGACAGAACTATGGCTACACCTTC
CDR3aa: CASSFQGQNYGYTF

abundance: .
d_gene: .
v_gene: TRBV6-5
j_gene: TRBJ1-5
CDR3nt: TGTGCCAGCAGCCTCAGCCGGGGAGATCAGCCCCAGCATTTT
CDR3aa: CASSLSRGDQPQHF

abundance: .
d_gene: TRBD2
v_gene: TRBV27
j_gene: TRBJ2-3
CDR3nt: TGTGCCAGCAGTTGGGTGGCGGGAGCCGCAGATACGCAGTATTTT
CDR3aa: CASSWVAGAADTQYF

abundance: .
d_gene: TRBD2
v_gene: TRBV18
j_gene: TRBJ2-7
CDR3nt: TGTGCCAGCTCCCCGTCGAGCGGGAGGGCCTACGAGCAGTACTTC
CDR3aa: CASSPSSGRAYEQYF

abundance: .
d_gene: TRBD2
v_gene: TRBV6-1
j_gene: TRBJ2-7
CDR3nt: TGTGCCAGCAGTGAAATCGTCCTTAGCGGGAGGGCCGTCTACGAGCAGTACTTC
CDR3aa: CASSEIVLSGRAVYEQYF

abundance: .
d_gene: TRBD2
v_gene: TRBV5-6
j_gene: TRBJ2-2
CDR3nt: TGTGCCAGCAGGCCGAGACTAGCGGGAGACGTCGGGGAGCTGTTTTTT
CDR3aa: CASRPRLAGDVGELFF

abundance: .
d_gene: .
v_gene: TRBV5-1
j_gene: TRBJ1-1
CDR3nt: TGCGCCAGCAGGGGGAGGACTGAAGCTTTCTTT
CDR3aa: CASRGRTEAFF

abundance: .
d_gene: TRBD1
v_gene: TRBV7-8
j_gene: TRBJ1-1
CDR3nt: TGTGCCAGCAGCTTCTTGGACAGGGTGGGCTGGGTGGCTTTCTTT
CDR3aa: CASSFLDRVGWVAFF

abundance: .
d_gene: .
v_gene: TRBV5-5
j_gene: TRBJ1-1
CDR3nt: TGTGCCAGCAGCTTCGGGACCTTCGGGGCTGAAGCTTTCTTT
CDR3aa: CASSFGTFGAEAFF

abundance: .
d_gene: TRBD2
v_gene: TRBV9
j_gene: TRBJ2-3
CDR3nt: TGTGCCAGCAGCGTAGGGGATAGCGGGAGAATTAAAACAGATACGCAGTATTTT
CDR3aa: CASSVGDSGRIKTDTQYF

abundance: .
d_gene: .
v_gene: TRBV7-9
j_gene: TRBJ2-5
CDR3nt: TGTGCCAGCAGCTTAGAACAGTATCAAGAGACCCAGTACTTC
CDR3aa: CASSLEQYQETQYF

abundance: .
d_gene: .
v_gene: TRBV9
j_gene: TRBJ2-1
CDR3nt: TGTGCCAGCAGCGTAGAGGGGAAGAACAGGGAAGAGCAGTTCTTC
CDR3aa: CASSVEGKNREEQFF

abundance: once
d_gene: .
v_gene: TRBV28
j_gene: TRBJ1-1
CDR3nt: TGTGCCAGCAGCCCTCATCTCCGGTTTACTGAAGCTTTCTTT
CDR3aa: CASSPHLRFTEAFF

abundance: .
d_gene: .
v_gene: TRBV6-1
j_gene: TRBJ2-7
CDR3nt: TGTGCCAGCACCCCTCGTGGCACAAACCCCTACGAGCAGTACTTC
CDR3aa: CASTPRGTNPYEQYF

abundance: .
d_gene: TRBD1
v_gene: TRBV5-4
j_gene: TRBJ2-5
CDR3nt: TGTGCCAGCAGCTTCTGGGACAGCGAAGAGACCCAGTACTTC
CDR3aa: CASSFWDSEETQYF

abundance: .
d_gene: TRBD1
v_gene: TRBV5-1
j_gene: TRBJ2-5
CDR3nt: TGCGCCAGCAGCTTGGGAGGGGGCGCGGGCCAAGAGACCCAGTACTTC
CDR3aa: CASSLGGGAGQETQYF

abundance: .
d_gene: .
v_gene: TRBV6-5
j_gene: TRBJ1-1
CDR3nt: TGTGCCAGCAGTCCCCGGTTGGCAGGGTCTAGCAAAGCTTTCTTT
CDR3aa: CASSPRLAGSSKAFF

abundance: .
d_gene: .
v_gene: TRBV5-1
j_gene: TRBJ2-2
CDR3nt: TGCGCCAGCAGTCCCCTCCCTGGAGTTGGCACCGGGGAGCTGTTTTTT
CDR3aa: CASSPLPGVGTGELFF

abundance: .
d_gene: .
v_gene: TRBV7-8
j_gene: TRBJ1-5
CDR3nt: TGTGCCAGCAGCTTAGGGAGCCGGGCTAGCAATCAGCCCCAGCATTTT
CDR3aa: CASSLGSRASNQPQHF

abundance: .
d_gene: .
v_gene: TRBV9
j_gene: TRBJ2-3
CDR3nt: TGTGCCAGCAGCGTAGGGACGGGGACCACAGATACGCAGTATTTT
CDR3aa: CASSVGTGTTDTQYF

abundance: .
d_gene: .
v_gene: TRBV10-1
j_gene: TRBJ1-3
CDR3nt: TGCGCCAGCAGTGAGTCGACACTTGGAAACACCATATATTTT
CDR3aa: CASSESTLGNTIYF